The entry that follows covers one T cell receptor beta chain sequence. The target of this receptor is not known. Each CD8+ T cell subset was flow-sorted in triplicate, and some 300,000 cells per subset were placed directly into RLT lysis buffer. To keep memory contaminants out, a stringent definition of naive CD8+ T cells was applied: CD45RO-CCR7+CD27+CD95-. Using standard density gradient centrifugation, peripheral blood mononuclear cells were isolated from buffy coats. A FACSAria III was used to flow-sort naive CD8+ T cells into CXCR3-negative and CXCR3-positive populations. Total RNA was extracted from sorted cells using an RNeasy Mini Kit. This entry comes from a study of CXCR3-negative and CXCR3-positive naive CD8 T cells (dated by TCRdb to about 2019). Broadly, across the study: In total, about 135 million TRB reads were obtained, or roughly 1.5 +/- 0.3 million reads per library. Data from ten or so donors, pooled across two independent experiments, went into the diversity and physicochemical repertoire analyses. The TRBV-TRBJ cluster analysis covered naive subsets from 5 donors and memory cells from 3 donors. Findings and caveats that apply to the study as a whole: Because surface CD5, which is linked to self-reactivity in mice, was comparable between the naive subsets, TCR interaction strength was also inferred from TRB CDR3 physicochemical properties. Similar TRBV-TRBJ usage was shown by naive CXCR3-negative and CXCR3-positive cells from the same donor, whereas distinct patterns were shown by memory cells. TRB CDR3s from CXCR3-positive naive cells showed higher hydrophobicity (lower Kidera factor 4), lower energy, and higher strength and volume indices than CXCR3-negative naive cells. Comparably high repertoire diversity was found in both naive subsets, whereas much lower repertoire diversity was found in memory CD8+ T cells. CXCR3 expression partially decreased after cryopreservation, so most assays used freshly isolated PBMCs.

Based on the germline V gene (reference sequence), the CDR1 and CDR2 sequences are MNHNY and SVGAGI. Counted from cysteine to phenylalanine, this CDR3 has 15 amino acids. The record lacks a DNA sequence. TCRdb names NextSeq 550 as the instrument used. The Human TCR Profiling Kit (MiLaboratory) was used to make UMI-labeled 5' RACE TRB cDNA libraries. cDNA synthesis used the entire amount of extracted RNA, and PCR amplification then used the entire amount of cDNA produced. Libraries were prepared in parallel using an identical number of PCR cycles. The authors' analysis ran thus. About 53,000 +/- 10,000 unique UMI-labeled TRB cDNA molecules per library were extracted with MIGEC and MiXCR, with at least two reads per UMI required. On average, approximately 40,000 +/- 10,000 functional in-frame TRB CDR3 nucleotide clonotypes lacking stop codons were found per library. After downsampling to 5000 UMI-labeled TRB molecules per sample, diversity metrics such as normalized Shannon-Wiener and Chao1 were calculated in VDJtools. VDJtools was used to calculate clonotype-size-weighted physicochemical properties of the central five CDR3 residues, namely interaction energy, strength, volume and Kidera factor 4. The reads underwent TCRdb reprocessing, giving one record for each CDR3 protein sequence and no DNA. The V and J calls, along with clone size, are taken from TCRdb and not from the paper's own processing. This sample's table has entries for 130,000 to 150,000 distinct CDR3 sequences. The ten top clones hold 0.25% to 0.35% of the sample.

This TCR came from a human donor in good health. Some clones in this sample may be carry-over from other donors' samples. The specimen sequenced was naive CXCR3+ CD8+ T cells from blood. The cell subset or site label for this specimen denotes: CD45RO-CCR7+CD27+CD95- naive CD8+ T cells expressing CXCR3 (TNR3+). The rearrangement combines TRBV6-6 with TRBJ1-4. The CDR3 sequence is CASSYSGRTNEKLFF.